Here is one T cell receptor beta chain with its context. Its antigen is not identified. These data are taken from a study of post-analysis software for immune sequencing data. Study-wide context: The study covered relapsing-remitting, secondary progressive and progressive-relapsing courses of multiple sclerosis. Study outcomes and limitations: Patients with multiple sclerosis recorded significantly lower normalized Chao1 diversity than controls, the study found. Those samples that were prepared in the same batch co-clustered strongly by F measure. Higher frequency in patients than in controls was seen for roughly five TRBV segments, with TRBV5-6, TRBV5-1 and TRBV20-1 among them.

Per germline, CDR1 SGHVS and CDR2 FQNEAQ. V was cut by 1 base and J by 4 bases, with 10 bases left in between. The CDR3 covers 14 residues. The TCR beta cDNA libraries contained unique molecular identifiers. In TCRdb, the PCR reads were re-called with MiXCR into one record per CDR3 protein. The profile shows roughly 430,000 distinct CDR3 sequences, 39% of them singletons. The material sequenced was blood. The origin of this receptor is a girl aged 2 to 9 with multiple sclerosis. The rearrangement links TRBV7-8 to TRBJ1-2; tentative D call: TRBD1 (6 bases). CDR3 amino acids: CASSLETGGYGYTF. The CDR3 bases are TGTGCCAGCAGCTTAGAGACAGGCGGCTATGGCTACACCTTC.